A selection of T cell receptor beta chains follows, all from one sample in a study of OX40 agonist ivuxolimab in advanced cancers. Assay used: immunoSEQ multiplex PCR; TCRdb lists only in-frame clones, some missing. The profile shows 55,000 to 70,000 clones, around 85% of them singletons. This specimen was CD4+ or CD8+ T cells sorted from blood, taken in a trial of the OX40 agonist ivuxolimab. The receptors come from an adult with an advanced solid tumor such as melanoma, head and neck, liver or kidney cancer. Both conserved end residues are trimmed from each CDR3.

j_call: TRBJ1-4; v_call: TRBV2; cdr3_aa: ASGQASGKLF
j_call: TRBJ2-5; v_call: TRBV5-1; cdr3_aa: ASSFSGTETQY
j_call: TRBJ1-1; v_call: TRBV19; cdr3_aa: ASSTLDSLGRTEAF
j_call: TRBJ2-7; v_call: TRBV6-1; cdr3_aa: ASSERRPGTGDEQY
j_call: TRBJ2-7; v_call: TRBV7-6; cdr3_aa: ASSLSRYEQY
j_call: .; v_call: TRBV15; cdr3_aa: ATSRDRLAGTYEQY
j_call: TRBJ2-3; v_call: TRBV10-3; cdr3_aa: AISETSGSTQY
j_call: TRBJ2-5; v_call: TRBV6-4; cdr3_aa: ASSDNRSTVCQTQY
j_call: TRBJ1-6; v_call: TRBV2; cdr3_aa: ASRVRDRDNSPLH
j_call: TRBJ2-1; v_call: TRBV5-6; cdr3_aa: ASSTSQGLNEQF
j_call: TRBJ2-7; v_call: TRBV18; cdr3_aa: ASSPVQGGYEQY
j_call: TRBJ1-1; v_call: TRBV7-2; cdr3_aa: ASSPRQGNTEAF
j_call: TRBJ2-2; v_call: TRBV7-8; cdr3_aa: ASSLRTDFRTGELF
j_call: TRBJ2-2; v_call: TRBV18; cdr3_aa: ASSPPGNTGELF
j_call: TRBJ1-1; v_call: TRBV9; cdr3_aa: ASSVDLQPNTEAF
j_call: TRBJ1-3; v_call: TRBV6-6; cdr3_aa: ASTKSSGNTIY